Sequencing of this TCR beta chain was carried out in a study of cytomegalovirus exposure and HLA in healthy donors. Study results and limitations: In vitro work confirmed that a few CMV-associated chains recognize CMV antigens. For most TCR beta V segments, an earlier analysis put the productive rate at about 87% or about 30% of the time.

Of note for this clone: Antigen specificity is unknown.

The PCR made use of 60 Vbeta and 13 Jbeta primers. Repertoires were generated with immunoSEQ multiplex PCR, while TCRdb's copy carries only in-frame clones and drops some. The table records under 100,000 clones, under 90% of them present only once. The sample consisted of PBMCs. The clonotype comes from a woman in her 70s in good health and CMV-seropositive.

The CDR3, as DNA: TGTGCCAGCAGCACGACCGGGACAGGATTCACAGATACGCAGTATTTT. Its protein is CASSTTGTGFTDTQYF. The J gene is TRBJ2-3, the V gene TRBV7-9, with 8 bases aligning to TRBD1. CDR1 SEHNR and CDR2 FQNEAQ come from the germline V gene (reference sequence). CDR3 length equals 16 residues. V trimming: 5 bases; J trimming: 2 bases; junction bases outside the gene matches: 9.